This T cell receptor (beta chain) originates from a study of blood T cell repertoires in COVID-19. Produced via immunoSEQ multiplex PCR; TCRdb's table is partial and in-frame only. The sample comprises approximately 300,000 clones, about nine tenths of which are singletons, and 2.2% rests with the top ten. Germline CDR1 and CDR2: SGDLS and YYNGEE. With 0 bases removed from V and 0 bases from J, the gap between germline ends came to 14 bases. The CDR3 extends over 17 amino acids. V and J are TRBV9 and TRBJ2-3; TRBD2 is a possible D gene (5 bases). Sample: peripheral blood. This clonotype was obtained from a woman between 45 and 65 years old who had recovered from COVID-19. The CDR3: CASSVAPRAESTDTQYF. The CDR3 DNA follows: TGTGCCAGCAGCGTAGCCCCCCGAGCGGAAAGCACAGATACGCAGTATTTT.